The 12 T cell receptor beta chains listed next were all sequenced from one sample in a study of shared clonotypes between healthy human individuals. Data came from immunoSEQ multiplex PCR; TCRdb stores just in-frame clones and leaves some out. Of approximately 1.5 million clones listed, about 98.5% were seen once; the top ten hold approximately 0.38%. Material: naive CD4+ T cells sorted from blood. The subset: CD45RA+ positively selected. The source of these receptors is a man aged 30 to 45 in good health.

The chain joins TRBV5-1 to TRBJ2-1, with D possibly being TRBD1 (6 bases). The CDR3 has 15 residues. Germline loops: CDR1 SGHRS, CDR2 YFSETQ. Trimming shortened V by 4 bases and J by 2 bases, and 13 bases separated the two germline ends. CDR3 loop: CASSAGTTTYNEQFF. CDR3 nucleotide sequence: TGCGCCAGCAGCGCAGGGACAACTACCTACAATGAGCAGTTCTTC. Together with reference TRBV5-1 and TRBJ2-1, the CDR3 gives the full variable domain: KAGVTQTPRYLIKTRGQQVTLSCSPISGHRSVSWYQQTPGQGLQFLFEYFSETQRNKGNFPGRFSGRQFSNSRSEMNVSTLELGDSALYLCASSAGTTTYNEQFFGPGTRLTVL.

The chain carries TRBV5-1 and TRBJ2-1; D perhaps matches TRBD1 (6 bases). Germline-derived CDR1 and CDR2 are SGHRS and YFSETQ. Trimming removed 0 bases at V and 4 bases at J, with 11 bases between. The CDR3 covers 15 residues. In DNA, the CDR3 is TGCGCCAGCAGCTTGGATCCGACAGGTTACAATGAGCAGTTCTTC. It translates to CASSLDPTGYNEQFF.

This chain joins TRBV5-6 and TRBJ1-1; 10 bases align to TRBD1. CDR1 and CDR2 from the germline V gene are SGHDT and YYEEEE. The length of the CDR3 is 15 residues. V lost 0 bases to trimming and J lost 8 bases; unmatched junction nucleotides: 7. The CDR3 loop is CASSLAGTGVGEAFF. In DNA, the CDR3 is TGTGCCAGCAGCTTGGCCGGGACAGGGGTTGGAGAAGCTTTCTTT.

This chain connects TRBV18 to TRBJ1-2; TRBD1 matches 8 bases. The J segment lost 4 bases and the V segment lost 5 bases, leaving 6 bases of the junction unmatched. CDR1 is KGHSH and CDR2 is LQKENI in the germline V gene. The CDR3 covers 14 residues. The CDR3 DNA is TGTGCCAGCTCAGGAGGACAGGGCGGCTATGGCTACACCTTC. Translation: CASSGGQGGYGYTF.

The chain recombines TRBV25-1 with TRBJ1-2, with 11 nucleotides matching TRBD1. Germline lookup yields CDR1 MGHDK and CDR2 SYGVNS. The CDR3 length is 15 residues. The ends lost 2 bases at V and 4 bases at J; junction bases unmatched: 3. CDR3 nucleotide sequence: TGTGCCAGCAGTGAACGGACAGGGGGCGTCTATGGCTACACCTTC. Its protein product is CASSERTGGVYGYTF.

In regard to this clone: Other DNA sequences in the sample encode the same CDR3. The J gene is TRBJ1-2, the V gene TRBV4-1; D is ambiguous. The germline gives CDR1 MGHRA, CDR2 YSYEKL. Trimming took off 0 bases at V and 4 bases at J, with 6 bases between the two ends. The CDR3 spans 13 residues. In nucleotides, the CDR3 is TGCGCCAGCAGCCAAGAAGGAGGCTATGGCTACACCTTC. Protein product: CASSQEGGYGYTF.

This rearrangement joins TRBV30 to TRBJ2-1, with 12 bases aligning to TRBD2. Per the germline V gene, CDR1 is GTSNPN and CDR2 is SVGIG (reference sequence). J lost 7 bases, V lost 3 bases, and 7 bases had no gene match. The CDR3 length is 15 residues. The DNA for the CDR3 is TGTGCCTGGAGAGGGGGGACTAGCGGGCGGAATGAGCAGTTCTTC. Encoded protein: CAWRGGTSGRNEQFF.

This clone was seen just once. V gene TRBV18 combines with J gene TRBJ1-5, with 9 bases lining up with TRBD1. The germline CDR1 and CDR2 sequences are KGHSH and LQKENI. This CDR3 is built from 14 residues. With V trimmed by 3 bases and J by 13 bases, 10 bases remained unmatched. The CDR3 reads CASSPRTGEGEQHF. CDR3 DNA sequence: TGTGCCAGCTCACCGAGGACAGGGGAAGGTGAACAGCATTTT. The full variable domain, rest sourced from reference TRBV18 and TRBJ1-5, is NAGVMQNPRHLVRRRGQEARLRCSPMKGHSHVYWYRQLPEEGLKFMVYLQKENIIDESGMPKERFSAEFPKEGPSILRIQQVVRGDSAAYFCASSPRTGEGEQHFGDGTRLSIL.

This chain links TRBV7-3 with TRBJ2-1, with D tentatively TRBD1 (7 bases). V was shortened by 4 bases and J by 15 bases, with 13 bases between the two germline ends. Germline V gives CDR1 SGHTA, CDR2 FQGTGA. The CDR3 is 11 residues long. CDR3 region: CASSSGGLRFF. The CDR3 coding sequence is TGTGCCAGCAGCTCAGGGGGGTTAAGGTTCTTC.

Concerning this clone: This sample includes further DNA sequences coding for the same CDR3. V gene TRBV29-1 combines with J gene TRBJ2-5, with TRBD1 matching over 10 bases. The CDR3 runs to 12 residues. Germline lookup yields CDR1 SQVTM and CDR2 ANQGSEA. Trimming took 7 bases from V and 4 from J; bases not matched to a gene: 3. The DNA for the CDR3 is TGCAGCGCCCGGACAGGGGGAGAGACCCAGTACTTC. Encoded protein: CSARTGGETQYF.

The chain is built from TRBV10-2 and TRBJ1-1, with D unresolved. Trimming took 6 bases from V and 1 from J, leaving 9 bases between them. The germline gives CDR1 WSHSY, CDR2 SAAADI. The CDR3 extends over 13 amino acids. CDR3 residues: CASSRRPNTEAFF. For the CDR3, the DNA is TGCGCCAGCAGCCGCCGGCCGAACACTGAAGCTTTCTTT.

The gene calls are TRBV7-9 and TRBJ2-1; D is perhaps TRBD2 (5 bases). CDR1 is SEHNR, CDR2 FQNEAQ, per germline (reference sequence). The CDR3 spans 15 residues. Trimming removed 5 bases from V and 9 bases from J, with 20 bases in between. The CDR3 DNA reads TGTGCCAGCAGCAACCGAATGGAGGCTGTCCTTGAGCAGTTCTTC. Its translation is CASSNRMEAVLEQFF.